One and the same sample provided the 15 T cell receptor beta chains below, sequenced in a study of blood T cell repertoires in COVID-19. Clones were read by immunoSEQ multiplex PCR, and TCRdb kept only the in-frame ones, dropping some. The table lists about 90,000 clones, more than 80% of them singletons. The specimen was peripheral blood. These receptors were collected from a human donor in a cohort sampled during active COVID-19.

The chain recombines TRBV28 with TRBJ1-4; 8 nucleotides agree with TRBD1. CDR1 MDHEN and CDR2 SYDVKM come from the germline V gene. The CDR3 runs 19 residues. The V and J ends lost 6 bases and 8 bases, in that order; junction bases with no gene match: 23. The CDR3 reads CASSSSTARGRPGGEKLFF. The CDR3 DNA sequence: TGTGCCAGCAGCTCCTCTACGGCCAGGGGGCGCCCCGGGGGAGAAAAACTGTTTTTT. Filled out from reference TRBV28 and TRBJ1-4, the complete variable domain reads DVKVTQSSRYLVKRTGEKVFLECVQDMDHENMFWYRQDPGLGLRLIYFSYDVKMKEKGDIPEGYSVSREKKERFSLILESASTNQTSMYLCASSSSTARGRPGGEKLFFGSGTQLSVL.

The chain uses TRBV7-9 and TRBJ2-5, with TRBD1 as a possible D gene (6 bases). Trimming removed 1 base from V and 0 bases from J, with 12 bases in between. The V gene's germline CDR1 is SEHNR and CDR2 FQNEAQ (reference sequence). The CDR3 is made up of 16 amino acids. This CDR3 reads CASSLGGQGNQETQYF. The CDR3, as DNA: TGTGCCAGCAGCTTAGGAGGGCAGGGGAACCAAGAGACCCAGTACTTC.

The chain's CDR3 is CASSLGGHSSGANVLTF. The CDR3, as DNA: TGTGCCAGCAGCTTGGGGGGACATTCCTCTGGGGCCAACGTCCTGACTTTC. The chain combines TRBV5-6 with TRBJ2-6, with D perhaps TRBD1 (6 bases). Between the trimmed V and J ends, which lost 0 bases and 0 bases, there was a span of 10 bases. The CDR3 sequence is 17 residues long. CDR1 is SGHDT and CDR2 is YYEEEE in the germline V gene.

The gene calls are TRBV20-1 and TRBJ1-2; 10 bases are a match to TRBD1. The CDR3 contains 14 residues. J was trimmed by 4 bases and V by 3 bases; bases with no gene match: 5. Germline V gene lookup returns CDR1 DFQATT and CDR2 SNEGSKA (reference sequence). CDR3 loop: CSASRQGAGYGYTF. For the CDR3, the DNA is TGCAGTGCTAGTAGACAGGGGGCCGGCTATGGCTACACCTTC.

The CDR3 sequence is CASSFVFGRGQGNTIYF. CDR3 sequence (DNA): TGTGCCAGCAGTTTTGTCTTCGGCAGGGGGCAGGGAAACACCATATATTTT. The chain recombines TRBV28 with TRBJ1-3; 8 bases align to TRBD1. From germline, CDR1 is MDHEN and CDR2 SYDVKM. J lost 4 bases, V lost 3 bases, and 11 bases had no gene match. The CDR3 is 17 residues long.

The CDR3 nucleotides read TGCGCCAGCAGCCCCGGGACTAGCTCCTACAATGAGCAGTTCTTC. Translating it yields CASSPGTSSYNEQFF. V usage is TRBV5-1 and J usage is TRBJ2-1, with TRBD2 identical over 8 bases. The germline V gene has CDR1 SGHRS and CDR2 YFSETQ. The CDR3 runs 15 residues. The V and J ends lost 4 bases and 0 bases, in that order; junction bases with no gene match: 3.

The rearrangement joins TRBV7-2 to TRBJ1-2; 7 bases agree with TRBD1. This CDR3 is 17 amino acids long. V trimming: 0 bases; J trimming: 2 bases; junction bases outside the gene matches: 9. From germline, CDR1 is SGHTA and CDR2 FQGNSA. CDR3 coding DNA: TGTGCCAGCAGCTTAGCGTACGGAGGGGGCCTAAACTATGGCTACACCTTC. Translating gives CASSLAYGGGLNYGYTF.

The genes are TRBV28 and TRBJ1-1; tentatively, D is TRBD1 (5 bases). V lost 6 bases and J 5 bases, leaving 16 bases between the germline ends. This CDR3 is built from 14 residues. Germline CDR1 is MDHEN and CDR2 is SYDVKM. The CDR3 sequence is CASSSGPGGTEAFF. In DNA form, the CDR3 reads TGTGCCAGCAGCTCCGGTCCCGGGGGGACTGAAGCTTTCTTT.

This clone came up once. The J gene is TRBJ2-3, the V gene TRBV7-3; D remains ambiguous. Between the trimmed V and J ends, which lost 1 base and 6 bases, there was a span of 5 bases. This CDR3 contains 12 residues. The germline V gene encodes CDR1 SGHTA and CDR2 FQGTGA. The CDR3 reads CASSLNGDTQYF. The CDR3 nucleotides are TGTGCCAGCAGCTTAAACGGGGATACGCAGTATTTT.

J is TRBJ2-6 and V is TRBV11-2; TRBD1 matches 8 bases. Germline V gene sequence: CDR1 SGHAT, CDR2 FQNNGV. The CDR3 has 16 amino acids. With V trimmed by 6 bases and J by 4 bases, 8 bases remained unmatched. The CDR3, as DNA: TGTGCCAGCAGGAACACAGGGGGGAGAGGGGCCAACGTCCTGACTTTC. Translated, it gives CASRNTGGRGANVLTF.

The chain has TRBV15 and TRBJ2-3, with a tentative D call TRBD1 (6 bases). CDR3 size: 13 residues. Trimming shortened V by 3 bases and J by 6 bases, and 10 bases separated the two germline ends. CDR1 and CDR2 (germline): LNHNV, YYDKDF (reference sequence). The CDR3 nucleotides read TGTGCCACCAGCAGGGGGGCAGCGGATACGCAGTATTTT. This translates into CATSRGAADTQYF.

This clone was seen only once. The chain uses TRBV5-5 and TRBJ1-6, with no clear D. This CDR3 is 15 amino acids long. V dropped 2 bases and J dropped 0 bases, with 6 bases sitting between them. Per germline, CDR1 SGHKS and CDR2 YYEKEE (reference sequence). Written as DNA, the CDR3 is TGTGCCAGCAGCTTCGAGTTCTCCTATAATTCACCCCTCCACTTT. This sequence encodes CASSFEFSYNSPLHF.

The CDR3 loop reads CASSRGTEQEQYF. CDR3 nucleotides: TGCGCCAGCAGCAGGGGGACAGAACAAGAGCAGTACTTC. The chain recombines TRBV5-1 with TRBJ2-7; 7 bases align to TRBD1. The CDR3 has 13 amino acids. Losses at the gene ends were 4 bases for V and 7 bases for J; bases not matched to a gene: 8. Germline CDR1 is SGHRS and CDR2 is YFSETQ.

On this clone: The sample carries other DNA sequences with the same CDR3. The chain uses TRBV7-9 and TRBJ2-2, with 8 positions matching TRBD2. After removal of 3 bases from V and 6 bases from J, the junction contained 9 bases not matched to a gene. The V gene's germline CDR1 is SEHNR and CDR2 FQNEAQ (reference sequence). The CDR3 covers 16 residues. This CDR3 reads CASSFVAGGRAGELFF. The CDR3, as DNA: TGTGCCAGCAGCTTCGTGGCGGGGGGAAGGGCCGGGGAGCTGTTTTTT.

CDR3 region: CASSPTGEDQPQHF. In nucleotides, the CDR3 is TGTGCCAGCTCACCCACAGGGGAGGATCAGCCCCAGCATTTT. V usage is TRBV18 and J usage is TRBJ1-5, with TRBD1 identical over 7 bases. Losses at the gene ends were 3 bases for V and 5 bases for J; bases not matched to a gene: 4. Per the germline V gene, CDR1 is KGHSH and CDR2 is LQKENI. This CDR3 is built from 14 residues.